Each of the 26 T cell receptor beta chains below was sequenced from the same sample in a study of blood T cell repertoires in COVID-19. Method: immunoSEQ multiplex PCR; TCRdb's copy keeps in-frame clones and lacks some. The data contain 150,000 to 200,000 clones, around four fifths of them singletons. Sequencing input: PBMCs or T cells enriched from blood (not recorded which). The receptors stem from a woman aged 60-75 years who had recovered from COVID-19.

This clone showed up just a few times. The rearrangement joins TRBV29-1 to TRBJ2-7, with D possibly matching TRBD1 (6 bases). From germline, CDR1 is SQVTM and CDR2 ANQGSEA. The length of the CDR3 is 16 residues. The V and J ends lost 2 bases and 3 bases respectively, with 20 bases between them. The CDR3 region has the DNA TGCAGCGTTGAATTAAGGGGGACCGGCAAACTCTACGAGCAGTACTTC. Residues: CSVELRGTGKLYEQYF.

The chain is built from TRBV10-3 and TRBJ2-3; 8 positions match TRBD2. Germline V CDR1 and CDR2: ENHRY, SYGVKD. J was trimmed by 3 bases and V by 10 bases; bases with no gene match: 6. The CDR3 consists of 13 residues. The chain's CDR3 is CATISGETDTQYF. CDR3 coding DNA: TGTGCCACGATTAGCGGGGAAACAGATACGCAGTATTTT.

V is TRBV19 and J is TRBJ2-4; 8 bases map to TRBD2. Germline V gene lookup returns CDR1 LNHDA and CDR2 SQIVND (reference sequence). The CDR3 sequence is 14 residues long. The V segment lost 5 bases and the J segment 9 bases; nucleotides outside the gene matches: 9. CDR3 DNA sequence: TGTGCCAGTAGTGAGACCGGGGGGGGCCTCATTCAGTACTTC. Its protein is CASSETGGGLIQYF.

In its sample, this clone was seen once. J is TRBJ1-1 and V is TRBV19; D remains ambiguous. V was cut by 5 bases and J by 5 bases, with 15 bases left in between. Germline lookup yields CDR1 LNHDA and CDR2 SQIVND (reference sequence). This CDR3 region has 14 residues. CDR3 in amino acids: CASSYGSVGTEAFF. The DNA of the CDR3 is TGTGCCAGTAGTTACGGGAGCGTGGGGACTGAAGCTTTCTTT.

This chain links TRBV2 with TRBJ2-1; 12 positions match TRBD2. With 3 bases clipped from V and 5 bases from J, the junction kept 2 bases outside the gene matches. The length of the CDR3 is 15 residues. Germline-derived CDR1 and CDR2 are SNHLY and FYNNEI. CDR3 nucleotide sequence: TGTGCCAGCAGTGAGACTAGCGGGAGAAACAATGAGCAGTTCTTC. This encodes CASSETSGRNNEQFF.

V is TRBV19 and J is TRBJ2-5, with 8 positions matching TRBD2. With 5 bases clipped from V and 5 bases from J, the junction kept 10 bases outside the gene matches. The CDR3 has 15 residues. From germline, CDR1 is LNHDA and CDR2 SQIVND (reference sequence). CDR3 protein: CASSVSGVSTETQYF. The CDR3 nucleotides read TGTGCCAGTAGTGTTAGCGGGGTTTCAACGGAGACCCAGTACTTC.

V and J are TRBV24-1 and TRBJ2-1, with D perhaps matching TRBD1 (5 bases). The V and J ends lost 10 bases and 4 bases respectively, with 16 bases between them. The CDR3 is 14 residues long. Germline CDR1 and CDR2: KGHDR and SFDVKD. CDR3 sequence: CATQAGDSYNEQFF. The CDR3 nucleotides read TGTGCCACGCAGGCCGGCGACAGTTACAATGAGCAGTTCTTC.

The V call is TRBV7-4, the J call TRBJ1-1, with D maybe TRBD1 (6 bases). There are 13 residues in the CDR3. CDR1 is SGHVT and CDR2 is SQSDAQ in the germline V gene. V lost 10 bases, J lost 1 base, and 13 bases lay in between. CDR3 protein: CATGTFPNTEAFF. As DNA, the CDR3 is TGTGCCACCGGGACATTTCCGAACACTGAAGCTTTCTTT. The entire variable domain, with the rest obtained from reference TRBV7-4 and TRBJ1-1, is as follows: GAGVSQSPRYKVAKRGRDVALRCDSISGHVTLYWYRQTLGQGSEVLTYSQSDAQRDKSGRPSGRFSAERPERSVSTLKIQRTEQGDSAVYLCATGTFPNTEAFFGQGTRLTVV.

The chain has TRBV10-3 and TRBJ2-1; a weak D match, TRBD2 (6 bases). The V and J ends lost 4 bases and 7 bases respectively, with 11 bases between them. The CDR3 consists of 13 residues. In germline, CDR1 is ENHRY, CDR2 SYGVKD. CDR3 bases: TGTGCCATCAGTGCGGGACTCCCGAATGAGCAGTTCTTC. As protein: CAISAGLPNEQFF.

This clone was counted a single time. The chain links TRBV5-1 to TRBJ1-6, with a tentative D call TRBD1 (6 bases). This CDR3 has 16 amino acids. V was shortened by 4 bases and J by 10 bases, with 21 bases between the two germline ends. The germline gives CDR1 SGHRS, CDR2 YFSETQ. For the CDR3, the DNA is TGCGCCAGCAGCCCCGGGACGGTGGGGGCGGAATCACCCCTCCACTTT. Residues: CASSPGTVGAESPLHF.

The chain carries TRBV4-1 and TRBJ2-3, with 9 bases fitting TRBD2. J lost 6 bases, V lost 3 bases, and 19 bases had no gene match. Germline V gives CDR1 MGHRA, CDR2 YSYEKL. This CDR3 spans 19 amino acids. The CDR3 region has the DNA TGCGCCAGCAGCCACCCCGGCGGTCTAGCGGGGCCCTTAGCGGATACGCAGTATTTT. It codes for CASSHPGGLAGPLADTQYF.

The chain links TRBV15 to TRBJ1-1; the D is unclear. Germline V gives CDR1 LNHNV, CDR2 YYDKDF (reference sequence). CDR3 length equals 14 residues. Trimming left V 1 base short and J 4 bases short, with 10 bases between. CDR3 coding DNA: TGTGCCACCAGCAGAGTACGGGGAAGCACTGAAGCTTTCTTT. Translation: CATSRVRGSTEAFF.

This clone has only one observation. V and J are TRBV19 and TRBJ1-6, with 9 bases identical to TRBD1. Per the germline V gene, CDR1 is LNHDA and CDR2 is SQIVND (reference sequence). With 3 bases clipped from V and 7 bases from J, the junction kept 4 bases outside the gene matches. The CDR3 consists of 15 residues. This CDR3 is CASSMGQGGNSPLHF. The CDR3 nucleotides are TGTGCCAGTAGTATGGGACAGGGAGGAAATTCACCCCTCCACTTT.

This rearrangement joins TRBV7-8 to TRBJ1-4; weak D call: TRBD1 (6 bases). V was trimmed by 6 bases and J by 8 bases, leaving 16 bases between them. The CDR3 sequence is 14 residues long. CDR1 is SGHVS and CDR2 is FQNEAQ in the germline V gene. The CDR3 spells CASSIKRGSEKLFF. The CDR3 DNA sequence: TGTGCCAGCAGTATCAAAAGGGGGTCGGAAAAACTGTTTTTT.

The chain is built from TRBV7-8 and TRBJ1-2; D gene unclear. This CDR3 spans 13 amino acids. Germline lookup yields CDR1 SGHVS and CDR2 FQNEAQ. Deletions cut 1 base from V and 4 bases from J, with 7 bases between. In nucleotides, the CDR3 is TGTGCCAGCAGCTTAGGGTACAGCTATGGCTACACCTTC. Amino acids: CASSLGYSYGYTF. The whole variable domain, remainder taken from reference TRBV7-8 and TRBJ1-2, is GAGVSQSPRYKVAKRGQDVALRCDPISGHVSLFWYQQALGQGPEFLTYFQNEAQLDKSGLPSDRFFAERPEGSVSTLKIQRTQQEDSAVYLCASSLGYSYGYTFGSGTRLTVV.

The V gene is TRBV28, the J gene TRBJ1-5, with 7 nucleotides matching TRBD1. There are 14 residues in the CDR3. Unmatched junction bases numbered 6, after V lost 5 bases and J lost 5 bases. Germline CDR1 is MDHEN and CDR2 is SYDVKM. CDR3 nucleotides: TGTGCCAGCAGTCCAGGGACAGTCTATCAGCCCCAGCATTTT. Protein product: CASSPGTVYQPQHF. The full variable domain, its missing parts supplied by reference TRBV28 and TRBJ1-5, is DVKVTQSSRYLVKRTGEKVFLECVQDMDHENMFWYRQDPGLGLRLIYFSYDVKMKEKGDIPEGYSVSREKKERFSLILESASTNQTSMYLCASSPGTVYQPQHFGDGTRLSIL.

The J gene is TRBJ2-1, the V gene TRBV12-5, with 13 nucleotides matching TRBD2. V was pared by 5 bases and J by 5 bases, with 3 bases of the junction left unmatched. The germline V gene encodes CDR1 LGHNT and CDR2 FRNRAP. This CDR3 is 15 amino acids long. CDR3 amino acids: CASGQGLAGNNEQFF. The CDR3 bases are TGTGCTAGTGGTCAGGGACTAGCGGGGAACAATGAGCAGTTCTTC.

V and J are TRBV7-8 and TRBJ1-5; 9 nucleotides agree with TRBD1. The CDR3 is made up of 14 amino acids. J was trimmed by 7 bases and V by 5 bases; bases with no gene match: 6. The V gene's germline CDR1 is SGHVS and CDR2 FQNEAQ. DNA for the CDR3: TGTGCCAGCAGCCATGGACAGGGGACCCAGCCCCAGCATTTT. It is translated as CASSHGQGTQPQHF.

For the CDR3, the DNA is TGTGCCAGCAGCCCACAGGGGATCGGGGAGCTGTTTTTT. This translates into CASSPQGIGELFF. The rearrangement joins TRBV7-9 to TRBJ2-2; 7 bases match TRBD1. The CDR3 spans 13 residues. Trimming removed 5 bases from V and 7 bases from J; junction bases left unmatched: 4. Germline CDR1 and CDR2: SEHNR and FQNEAQ (reference sequence).

The chain uses TRBV4-1 and TRBJ2-7; D possibly corresponds to TRBD1 (6 bases). The CDR3 is 14 residues long. The germline V and J ends were trimmed by 2 bases and 5 bases, with 13 bases remaining between them. Germline lookup yields CDR1 MGHRA and CDR2 YSYEKL. CDR3 residues: CASSQTGFGDEQYF. CDR3 coding DNA: TGCGCCAGCAGCCAAACAGGGTTCGGCGACGAGCAGTACTTC.

A few counts support this clone. The rearrangement links TRBV18 to TRBJ2-7, with a tentative D call TRBD1 (6 bases). Germline V gene sequence: CDR1 KGHSH, CDR2 LQKENI. Trimming took 3 bases from V and 4 from J, leaving 16 bases between them. This CDR3 spans 15 amino acids. CDR3 sequence: CASSPPAGQIYEQYF. The CDR3 DNA is TGTGCCAGCTCACCGCCCGCCGGACAGATATACGAGCAGTACTTC.

V is TRBV9 and J is TRBJ2-6; D might be TRBD1 (5 bases). CDR1 and CDR2 (germline): SGDLS, YYNGEE. The germline V and J ends were trimmed by 2 bases and 1 base, with 10 bases remaining between them. The CDR3 runs to 16 residues. CDR3 loop: CASSVGPFSGANVLTF. The CDR3, as DNA: TGTGCCAGCAGCGTGGGGCCCTTTTCTGGGGCCAACGTCCTGACTTTC.

The chain employs TRBV11-2 and TRBJ1-6; 8 bases match TRBD1. The CDR3 contains 19 residues. V trimming: 1 base; J trimming: 6 bases; junction bases outside the gene matches: 14. CDR1 SGHAT and CDR2 FQNNGV come from the germline V gene. This chain's CDR3 is CASSLVRGGRGPSNSPLHF. DNA for the CDR3: TGTGCCAGCAGCTTAGTCCGTGGTGGCAGGGGGCCTAGTAATTCACCCCTCCACTTT.

This chain joins TRBV12-5 and TRBJ1-3; 8 bases are a match to TRBD1. This CDR3 region has 14 residues. V shed 5 bases and J 4 bases; nucleotides not matched to a gene: 4. Germline V gene data show CDR1 as LGHNT and CDR2 as FRNRAP. The CDR3 loop reads CASGPGQGGNTIYF. CDR3 sequence (DNA): TGTGCTAGTGGTCCCGGACAGGGCGGAAACACCATATATTTT.

The rearrangement uses TRBV18 and TRBJ2-7; 7 positions match TRBD1. There are 13 residues in the CDR3. Germline V gives CDR1 KGHSH, CDR2 LQKENI. The V gene end was trimmed by 3 bases and the J gene end by 4 bases; junction bases not matched to a gene: 3. This chain's CDR3 is CASSPGTDYEQYF. The CDR3 region has the DNA TGTGCCAGCTCACCCGGGACAGATTACGAGCAGTACTTC.

CDR3 DNA: TGTGCCAGCAGCTTGCGACCAGGGGATACGCAGTATTTT. It specifies CASSLRPGDTQYF. The V and J genes are TRBV11-2 and TRBJ2-3, with D maybe TRBD1 (5 bases). The CDR3 consists of 13 residues. Trimming pared 3 bases from V and 6 bases from J, leaving 10 bases between. CDR1 and CDR2 from the germline V gene are SGHAT and FQNNGV.